A selection of T cell receptor beta chains follows, all from one sample in a study of blood T cells in healthy people across ages. MiXCR was run by TCRdb on the 5' RACE reads, yielding one entry per CDR3 protein. The sample lists 750,000 to 950,000 distinct CDR3 sequences, roughly 29% occurring once. These sequences were also reported in another study, on T cells of mothers and their children.

Sequenced: blood. The receptors were gathered from a woman aged 40 to 50 in good health. Each CDR3 is given with its conserved first and last residue. The D gene is left open where the match is weak. The listing skips clone size in some rows; elsewhere it reads once, few, many or a size class.

abundance,v_gene,j_gene,d_gene,CDR3nt,CDR3aa
many,TRBV5-1,TRBJ1-5,-,TGCGCCAGCAGCGGCGGGCAGGGCGATCAGCCCCAGCATTTT,CASSGGQGDQPQHF
-,TRBV5-1,TRBJ2-2,TRBD2,TGCGCCAGTAACGGAGGCGGGAGAAACACCGGGGAGCTGTTTTTT,CASNGGGRNTGELFF
many,TRBV20-1,TRBJ2-7,TRBD1,TGCAGTGCTAGATCGGGACAGCTAACCTACGAGCAGTACTTC,CSARSGQLTYEQYF
-,TRBV28,TRBJ2-3,-,TGTGCCAGCAGCCGCCCCCGGGCTAGCGCAGATACGCAGTATTTT,CASSRPRASADTQYF
-,TRBV30,TRBJ2-6,-,TGTGCCTGGAAGTTGGGAGGGGCCAACGTCCTGACTTTC,CAWKLGGANVLTF
few,TRBV12-3/TRBV12-4,TRBJ2-1,-,TGTGCCAGCACCTATGGACTGATCTACAATGAGCAGTTCTTC,CASTYGLIYNEQFF
many,TRBV14,TRBJ2-7,-,TGTGCCAGCAGCCAAGGGAGGGTTGTCGAGCAGTACTTC,CASSQGRVVEQYF
many,TRBV20-1,TRBJ2-4,-,TGCAGTGTGGCACAGGGTGGTGCGGCCAAAAACATTCAGTACTTC,CSVAQGGAAKNIQYF
-,TRBV4-1,TRBJ2-7,TRBD1,TGCGCCAGCAGCCATACAGCGGGCGCGGGACAGGGTTACGAGCAGTACTTC,CASSHTAGAGQGYEQYF
-,TRBV6-5,TRBJ2-7,TRBD2,TGTGCCAGCAGGGCCCTAGCGGGGTACGAGCAGTACTTC,CASRALAGYEQYF
few,TRBV7-2,TRBJ1-5,-,TGTGCCAGCAGCTTGACTAATCGTAATCAGCCCCAGCATTTT,CASSLTNRNQPQHF
many,TRBV2,TRBJ2-3,TRBD1,TGTGCCAGCAGGATGACAGGGACCAGACCCCGTTACACAGAGGATGAGGATACGCAGTATTTT,CASRMTGTRPRYTEDEDTQYF
-,TRBV7-9,TRBJ1-1,TRBD1,TGTGCCAGCACCACGGTGAGGGGCAGGGGGCCGGCTGAAGCTTTCTTT,CASTTVRGRGPAEAFF
-,TRBV7-2,TRBJ2-3,-,TGTGCCAGCAGCTCTACGCGGGCCACAGATACGCAGTATTTT,CASSSTRATDTQYF
-,TRBV28,TRBJ2-5,-,TGTGCCAGCAATGCGGGGTGGGGCCTGAAGATCCAAGAGACCCAGTACTTC,CASNAGWGLKIQETQYF
-,TRBV5-1,TRBJ2-3,-,TGCGCCAGCAACTTCCGTTCAGATACGCAGTATTTT,CASNFRSDTQYF
few,TRBV18,TRBJ1-5,-,TGTGCCAGCTCACCAGGGGGGAAGCCCCAGCATTTT,CASSPGGKPQHF
-,TRBV15,TRBJ2-2,-,TGTGCCACCAGCACGGAACAGGAGACCGGGGAGCTGTTTTTT,CATSTEQETGELFF
many,TRBV7-3,TRBJ2-2,-,TGTGCCAGCAGCTCAGATGCCGGGGAGCTGTTTTTT,CASSSDAGELFF
few,TRBV12-3/TRBV12-4,TRBJ1-1,TRBD1,TGTGCCAGCAGTGTCCCACAGGGGACGATGAACACTGAAGCTTTCTTT,CASSVPQGTMNTEAFF
-,TRBV7-3,TRBJ1-1,-,TGTGCCAGCAGCTTAACGGGGATCCAGGGTGAAGCTTTCTTT,CASSLTGIQGEAFF
many,TRBV20-1,TRBJ1-2,-,TGCAGTGCTGATACGGGCCCCATATTCAACTATGGCTACACCTTC,CSADTGPIFNYGYTF
-,TRBV20-1,TRBJ1-1,TRBD1,TGCAGTGCTAGATCATCGGGACAGATGAACACTGAGGCTTTCTTT,CSARSSGQMNTEAFF
many,TRBV5-1,TRBJ1-5,TRBD1,TGCGCCAGCAGCTCCCGAGGACAGGGACCCAATCAGCCCCAGCATTTT,CASSSRGQGPNQPQHF
-,TRBV7-9,TRBJ1-1,TRBD1,TGTGCCAGCAGCTTAGCGGGGTCAGGGGGCTGGAGTGAAGCTTGCTTT,CASSLAGSGGWSEACF
-,TRBV5-1,TRBJ2-3,TRBD1,TGCGCCAGCACCTTAGGGACAGGGCTAGATACGCAGTATTTT,CASTLGTGLDTQYF
-,TRBV7-9,TRBJ1-2,TRBD1,TGTGCCAGCAGCTTCCGTCGGACAGGGAGCGATGGCTACACCTTC,CASSFRRTGSDGYTF
-,TRBV28,TRBJ2-5,TRBD2,TGTGCCAGCAGCATAGCGGGGGGGCGGGAGACCCAGTACTTC,CASSIAGGRETQYF
many,TRBV5-1,TRBJ2-5,TRBD2,TGCGCCAGCAGCTTGGATCTAGCGGGGGATCAAGAGACCCAGTACTTC,CASSLDLAGDQETQYF
-,TRBV18,TRBJ1-4,TRBD1,TGTGCCAGCTCACCACCGCAGGGGGTGCATGAAAAACTGTTTTTT,CASSPPQGVHEKLFF
few,TRBV6-5,TRBJ1-2,-,TGTGCCAGCACCTTAAGGTCGGGGAGTGGCTACACCTTC,CASTLRSGSGYTF
-,TRBV7-2,TRBJ2-3,TRBD2,TGTGCCAGCAGCTTAGTGTCCCGGGGGGGATTCATGGATACGCAGTATTTT,CASSLVSRGGFMDTQYF
-,TRBV18,TRBJ2-3,TRBD1,TGTGCCAGCTCACCCCGACGGGACAGGGGTACAGATACGCAGTATTTT,CASSPRRDRGTDTQYF
few,TRBV3-1,TRBJ1-2,TRBD1,TGTGCCAGCAGCCACCTCAGGGGGATCCACTATGGCTACACCTTC,CASSHLRGIHYGYTF
few,TRBV6-5,TRBJ2-6,TRBD1,TGTGCCAGCAGTTTCCTAGTACGGACAGGGGGCGCGGCCTCTGGGGCCAACGTCCTGACTTTC,CASSFLVRTGGAASGANVLTF
-,TRBV11-2,TRBJ1-1,-,TGTGCCAGCAGCCCTGGGGGGATCACTGAAGCTTTCTTT,CASSPGGITEAFF
few,TRBV3-1,TRBJ1-1,-,TGTGCCAGCAGCGAACAGGGTAAAGCTTTCTTT,CASSEQGKAFF
-,TRBV7-2,TRBJ2-3,-,TGTGCCAGCAGCGGACGGGACTTCACAGATACGCAGTATTTT,CASSGRDFTDTQYF
few,TRBV4-1,TRBJ2-7,-,TGCGCCAGCAGCCAATCGGGACGAGCGGGCGCCTCCTACGAGCAGTACTTC,CASSQSGRAGASYEQYF
-,TRBV12-3/TRBV12-4,TRBJ1-6,-,TGTGCCAGTAGTAACAGGGCTACTTCACCCCTCCACTTT,CASSNRATSPLHF
few,TRBV20-1,TRBJ2-7,-,TGCAGTGCTCTGGGGGGCTTTTCCTACGAGCAGTACTTC,CSALGGFSYEQYF
few,TRBV6-1,TRBJ2-5,TRBD1,TGTGCCAGCAGTGGGACAGGGGGCGCTCTAGAGACCCAGTACTTC,CASSGTGGALETQYF
few,TRBV7-2,TRBJ1-4,-,TGTGCCAGCAGCTTGGGGCCCTCCCCCCCGGATGAAAAACTGTTTTTT,CASSLGPSPPDEKLFF